Listed below are T cell receptor beta chains from one sample, sequenced in a study of blood T cells in healthy people across ages. MiXCR, applied by TCRdb to the 5' RACE reads, yields one record per CDR3 protein. The sample shows about 1.5 million distinct CDR3 sequences, approximately 42% of them seen only once. The source material was blood. The source is a young woman in good health. Each CDR3 is given with its conserved first and last residue. A D gene is named only where the DNA matches it firmly. The size entry is marked missing in some rows and otherwise reads once, few, many or a size class.

CDR3nt,CDR3aa,abundance,j_gene,v_gene,d_gene
TGCGCCAGCAGCTTTGAAGGGTTGTCCTACAATGAGCAGTTCTTC,CASSFEGLSYNEQFF,few,TRBJ2-1,TRBV5-1,NA
TGTGCCAGCACTAGCGGGGTTTACAATGAGCAGTTCTTC,CASTSGVYNEQFF,NA,TRBJ2-1,TRBV7-9,TRBD2
TGTGCCAGCAGCCAGGGACAGTGGAGCCGCTACGAGCAGTACTTC,CASSQGQWSRYEQYF,NA,TRBJ2-7,TRBV3-1,TRBD1
TGCAGTGCTAGCCTCCCCTACTATGGCACTGAAGCTTTCTTT,CSASLPYYGTEAFF,NA,TRBJ1-1,TRBV20-1,NA
TGTGCCAGCAGTTTAACACGATCTGAAGCTTTCTTT,CASSLTRSEAFF,few,TRBJ1-1,TRBV12-3/TRBV12-4,NA
TGTGCCAGCAGCGTAGTGGCGGGAACGGACAATGAGCAGTTCTTC,CASSVVAGTDNEQFF,NA,TRBJ2-1,TRBV9,NA
TGTGCCAGCAGTGAATTCGGACAGGGGGCAGGGGAGACCCAGTACTTC,CASSEFGQGAGETQYF,NA,TRBJ2-5,TRBV27,TRBD1
TGCGCCAGCAGCCCGATGACAGGGGGCGTTTACGAGCAGTACTTC,CASSPMTGGVYEQYF,NA,TRBJ2-7,TRBV4-3,TRBD1
TGTGCCAGCAGCAAGGAGCGGGGGAATCCCTACGAGCAGTACTTC,CASSKERGNPYEQYF,few,TRBJ2-7,TRBV21-1,NA
TGCGCCAGCAGCCATACTATCGACAGGGTCTACGAGCAGTACTTC,CASSHTIDRVYEQYF,NA,TRBJ2-7,TRBV4-1,TRBD1
TGTGTCATCAGTGAGTCGACCCCAGGGGTTCAGCCCCAGCATTTT,CVISESTPGVQPQHF,NA,TRBJ1-5,TRBV10-3,NA
TGCAGTGCTGTGGCGAGGTTCGAGGCAGGCTACGAGCAGTACTTC,CSAVARFEAGYEQYF,few,TRBJ2-7,TRBV20-1,NA
TGTGCCAGCAGCCCCGCGGCTAGCGGTTACTACGAGCAGTACTTC,CASSPAASGYYEQYF,NA,TRBJ2-7,TRBV6-2/TRBV6-3,TRBD2
TGTGCCAGCAGTTACGGGACAGGGATCTATGGCTACACCTTC,CASSYGTGIYGYTF,NA,TRBJ1-2,TRBV6-5,TRBD1
TGTGCCAGCAGCCACTTGGCTAGCGGGACGAATGAGCAGTACTTC,CASSHLASGTNEQYF,NA,TRBJ2-7,TRBV4-2,TRBD2
TGTGCCAGCAGCACTACAGGGGGGTCTAATGAAAAACTGTTTTTT,CASSTTGGSNEKLFF,NA,TRBJ1-4,TRBV7-9,TRBD1
TGCGCCAGCAGCTTGGCGTGGGGGGCCATCTACACTGAAGCTTTCTTT,CASSLAWGAIYTEAFF,NA,TRBJ1-1,TRBV5-1,NA
TGTGCCAGCAGCCTCCGGACAGACAGTATTTATGGCTACACCTTC,CASSLRTDSIYGYTF,NA,TRBJ1-2,TRBV11-2,NA
TGTGCTAGCAGCCTAACACCCGACACCGGGGAGCTGTTTTTT,CASSLTPDTGELFF,NA,TRBJ2-2,TRBV7-7,NA
TGTGCCAGCAGAGCGGGACAGGGGGTCTACGAGCAGTACTTC,CASRAGQGVYEQYF,NA,TRBJ2-7,TRBV25-1,TRBD1
TGTGCCAGCAGCAAGAGGACGCGGGAAGACACCCAGTACTTC,CASSKRTREDTQYF,few,TRBJ2-5,TRBV21-1,NA
TGTGCCAGCAGGGCGGGAGAAGTCCATGAGCAGTTCTTC,CASRAGEVHEQFF,NA,TRBJ2-1,TRBV27,TRBD2
TGTGCCATCAGTGCAGAAAGACAGGGACCTAACTATGGCTACACCTTC,CAISAERQGPNYGYTF,NA,TRBJ1-2,TRBV10-3,TRBD1
TGTGCCAGCATGCGGGAATTGGACTATGGCTACACCTTC,CASMRELDYGYTF,few,TRBJ1-2,TRBV6-1,NA
TGCGCCAGCAGCCGCGTCGGGACGGAGAACACTGAAGCTTTCTTT,CASSRVGTENTEAFF,NA,TRBJ1-1,TRBV4-1,NA
TGTGCCAGCAGTCCGACTAAAAACATTCAGTACTTC,CASSPTKNIQYF,NA,TRBJ2-4,TRBV6-2/TRBV6-3,NA
TGCAGTGCTCAGTTGGGCGGGGAGCTGTTTTTT,CSAQLGGELFF,NA,TRBJ2-2,TRBV20-1,NA
TGTGCCAGCAGCGTAGAAGGGACTAGCGGGAATGAGCAGTACTTC,CASSVEGTSGNEQYF,once,TRBJ2-5,TRBV9,TRBD2
TGTGCCAGCAGACTCGGAATTACCAACATTCAGTACTTC,CASRLGITNIQYF,NA,TRBJ2-4,TRBV5-6,NA
TGTGCCAGCAGTGACAGGACAGGGGACAATGAGCAGTTCTTC,CASSDRTGDNEQFF,few,TRBJ2-1,TRBV2,TRBD1
TGTGCCATCAGTGAGTCCGCCTCAACTAATGAAAAACTGTTTTTT,CAISESASTNEKLFF,many,TRBJ1-4,TRBV10-3,NA
TGTGCCAGCAGCGTGGGACAGACCCAGCCCCAGCATTTT,CASSVGQTQPQHF,few,TRBJ1-5,TRBV5-6,TRBD1
TGCAGTGCTACGACTGGGAGCTCTGGGGCCAACGTCCTGACTTTC,CSATTGSSGANVLTF,few,TRBJ2-6,TRBV20-1,NA
TGCGCCAGCAGCCAAGATCTTTTCGGGAAAAACTATGGCTACACCTTC,CASSQDLFGKNYGYTF,NA,TRBJ1-2,TRBV4-3,NA
TGTGCCAGCAGCTCAGGGGGCCTTCCTCTTATTTCTGAAGCTTTCTTT,CASSSGGLPLISEAFF,few,TRBJ1-1,TRBV6-5,TRBD1
TGTGCCAGCAGCTTACATCGAAGGACAGTGCTCTACAATGAGCAGTTCTTC,CASSLHRRTVLYNEQFF,few,TRBJ2-1,TRBV7-6,NA
TGTGCCATCAACAGACAGTACAATCAGCCCCAGCATTTT,CAINRQYNQPQHF,few,TRBJ1-5,TRBV10-3,NA
TGTGCCAGCAGCCAATCCCCGAGTGGGAGTACGTACTTC,CASSQSPSGSTYF,NA,TRBJ2-7,TRBV16,NA
TGTGCCAGCACCCTTGGACAGTCAGGTGGCTACACCTTC,CASTLGQSGGYTF,NA,TRBJ1-2,TRBV28,NA
TGTGCCATCACCGACCGGGGGGACACCGCCTACGAGCAGTACTTC,CAITDRGDTAYEQYF,few,TRBJ2-7,TRBV10-3,NA
TGCGCCAGCAGCCAAGCGGGTTCCAAAAACATTCAGTTCTTC,CASSQAGSKNIQFF,NA,TRBJ2-1,TRBV4-3,NA
TGTGCCTGGAGTCGACCAGGGCGCGGGAGCTACAATGAGCAGTTCTTC,CAWSRPGRGSYNEQFF,few,TRBJ2-1,TRBV30,TRBD2
TGTGCCAGCAGTTCTTCCGGGACAGGTTTAAACACCATATATTTT,CASSSSGTGLNTIYF,NA,TRBJ1-3,TRBV28,TRBD1
TGTGCCAGCAGCCGAGGCGGAAATCGTGGGAATGAAAAACTGTTTTTT,CASSRGGNRGNEKLFF,NA,TRBJ1-4,TRBV4-2,NA
TGTGCCAGCAGCTTAGATCGTTTAACCCTCTTTCAGGGGGAGCAGTACTTC,CASSLDRLTLFQGEQYF,NA,TRBJ2-5,TRBV11-2,TRBD1
TGTGCCAGCAGTCCTCACACCGGGGAGCTGTTTTTT,CASSPHTGELFF,few,TRBJ2-2,TRBV27,NA
TGCAGTGCTATCCCCCCAGCGGCGGGGGCCATCGAGAATGAGCAGTTCTTC,CSAIPPAAGAIENEQFF,NA,TRBJ2-1,TRBV20-1,NA
TGTGCCGCTGCTAGGGACAGGGATCAGCCCCAGCATTTT,CAAARDRDQPQHF,few,TRBJ1-5,TRBV2,TRBD1
TGCAGTGCTTCGGGACGGGAGAACACTGAAGCTTTCTTT,CSASGRENTEAFF,NA,TRBJ1-1,TRBV20-1,NA
TGTGCCAGCAGCGTAAGTCGCATTCCCTCCTACGAGCAGTACTTC,CASSVSRIPSYEQYF,few,TRBJ2-7,TRBV27,NA
TGCAGTGCCCCAGACTGGGTAGCGGGGACGGCAGATACGCAGTATTTT,CSAPDWVAGTADTQYF,NA,TRBJ2-3,TRBV20-1,TRBD2
TGCAGTGCTAGAGATACGGGACAGAGGCTCTACGAGCAGTACTTC,CSARDTGQRLYEQYF,NA,TRBJ2-7,TRBV20-1,TRBD1
TGTGCCAGCAGCCCCCCGGCGGTGAGCACAGATACGCAGTATTTT,CASSPPAVSTDTQYF,NA,TRBJ2-3,TRBV7-9,NA
TGTGCCAGCAGTCCACGGGACGCCTACAATGAGCAGTTCTTC,CASSPRDAYNEQFF,few,TRBJ2-1,TRBV7-2,NA
TGCAGTGCTAGGTCTTGGCAGGGGCGGGAGACCCAGTACTTC,CSARSWQGRETQYF,NA,TRBJ2-5,TRBV20-1,NA
TGTGCCAGCAGTTACCTCAGGGCTGGCTATGGCTACACCTTC,CASSYLRAGYGYTF,few,TRBJ1-2,TRBV6-2/TRBV6-3,NA
TGCGCCAGCAGCCTGCTGACTAGCGGCTACGAGCAGTACTTC,CASSLLTSGYEQYF,NA,TRBJ2-7,TRBV4-3,TRBD2
TGTGCCCGCAGTCCGGGACTAGCGGGATTCGAGGCTCAGTACTTC,CARSPGLAGFEAQYF,few,TRBJ2-5,TRBV12-3/TRBV12-4,TRBD2
TGTGCCAGCAGCTCGACAGGGGGCGATGGCCAGCCCCAGCATTTT,CASSSTGGDGQPQHF,NA,TRBJ1-5,TRBV7-2,TRBD1
TGTGCCATCAGTGAGTTGGGGAGCAATCAGCCCCAGCATTTT,CAISELGSNQPQHF,NA,TRBJ1-5,TRBV10-3,NA